This TCR beta chain was obtained from a study of T cells expressing NK-cell markers. After re-calling the 5' RACE reads, TCRdb lists one entry per CDR3 protein, DNA absent. This sample's clone table lists fewer than 300,000 distinct CDR3 sequences. A remark on this clonotype: Its target is not known.

Study observations and caveats: NKG2C+ dominant clonotypes from 5 to 7 donors made up roughly 1.0-7.5% of CD8+ T cells. In a handful of donors, dominant clonotypes made up roughly 28.3-65% of CD3+CD56-NKG2C+ cells.

The receptor was derived from a woman aged 18 to 75 in good health. The specimen was blood T cells: a sorted CD56 or NKG2C T cell subset, CD4+ or CD8+ T cells, or bulk PBMC T cells (not recorded which).

The CDR3 is CASSPVWGAETEAFF. This rearrangement joins TRBV7-2 to TRBJ1-1; TCRdb reports TRBD1, a call that lacks DNA to check it against. This CDR3 is built from 15 residues. CDR1 is SGHTA, CDR2 FQGNSA, per germline.